This is a list of T cell receptor beta chains from one sample in a study of blood T cells in healthy people across ages. Each CDR3 protein is one row after TCRdb ran MiXCR on the 5' RACE reads. The sample holds around 1,900,000 distinct CDR3 sequences, roughly 43% seen once. Sequenced input: blood. Receptors were obtained from a human donor in good health. Both conserved end residues are part of each CDR3. A D gene is named only where the DNA matches it firmly. The size field is filled for only some rows; it gives once, few, many or a size class.

14,TRBJ2-1,few,TRBV4-3,-,CASSQDDGLPEQFF,TGCGCCAGCAGCCAAGACGATGGACTCCCTGAGCAGTTCTTC
15,TRBJ2-1,few,TRBV10-3,TRBD1,CASLPGTGVYNEQFF,TGTGCCAGCCTCCCGGGGACAGGGGTTTATAATGAGCAGTTCTTC
12,TRBJ2-1,-,TRBV4-3,TRBD1,CASSSPGGGQFF,TGCGCCAGCAGCTCCCCAGGGGGCGGGCAGTTCTTC
16,TRBJ2-4,few,TRBV7-9,TRBD2,CASSGTSGPAKNIQYF,TGTGCCAGCAGCGGTACTAGCGGGCCCGCCAAAAACATTCAGTACTTC
14,TRBJ1-4,-,TRBV20-1,TRBD1,CSASEGGGGGKLFF,TGCAGTGCTAGTGAAGGGGGCGGGGGTGGAAAACTGTTTTTT
17,TRBJ2-3,once,TRBV15,-,CATGRGANFGSTDTQYF,TGTGCCACCGGCAGAGGGGCAAACTTTGGGAGCACAGATACGCAGTATTTT
12,TRBJ2-7,-,TRBV20-1,-,CSAQTITDEQYF,TGCAGTGCCCAGACAATTACCGACGAGCAGTACTTC
15,TRBJ2-5,-,TRBV12-3/TRBV12-4,TRBD1,CASSLTGTGGETQYF,TGTGCCAGCAGTTTGACCGGGACAGGGGGAGAGACCCAGTACTTC
15,TRBJ1-2,-,TRBV12-3/TRBV12-4,-,CANARWGDASYGYTF,TGTGCCAACGCTCGCTGGGGGGACGCTTCCTATGGCTACACCTTC
13,TRBJ2-3,few,TRBV10-3,TRBD1,CAISEQGADTQYF,TGTGCCATCAGTGAGCAGGGGGCTGATACGCAGTATTTT
16,TRBJ2-1,-,TRBV29-1,-,CSVEDLKGGTYNEQFF,TGCAGCGTTGAAGATCTTAAAGGCGGGACCTACAATGAGCAGTTCTTC
14,TRBJ1-5,once,TRBV6-1,-,CATLQGPGNQPQHF,TGTGCCACCCTTCAGGGGCCTGGCAATCAGCCCCAGCATTTT
15,TRBJ2-3,-,TRBV20-1,-,CSAPTVGGSTDTQYF,TGCAGTGCTCCGACTGTGGGGGGAAGCACAGATACGCAGTATTTT
15,TRBJ2-1,few,TRBV18,-,CASSPPSLGINEQFF,TGTGCCAGCTCACCACCCTCTTTGGGCATCAATGAGCAGTTCTTC
15,TRBJ2-5,-,TRBV7-9,-,CASSPPASRAGTQYF,TGTGCCAGCAGCCCCCCGGCTAGCAGGGCGGGTACCCAGTACTTC
14,TRBJ2-1,once,TRBV6-2/TRBV6-3,-,CASREGGDTYEQFF,TGTGCCAGCAGGGAGGGAGGGGACACCTACGAGCAGTTCTTC
17,TRBJ2-3,-,TRBV4-3,TRBD1,CASSQDHRTGGVDTRYF,TGCGCCAGCAGCCAAGATCACAGGACAGGGGGCGTAGATACGCGGTATTTT
16,TRBJ2-6,few,TRBV12-3/TRBV12-4,-,CASSAKHLSGANVLTF,TGTGCCAGCAGTGCCAAACACCTCTCTGGGGCCAACGTCCTGACTTTC
14,TRBJ2-7,few,TRBV5-6,-,CASSLFPGGDEQYF,TGTGCCAGCAGCTTGTTCCCGGGGGGCGACGAGCAGTACTTC
15,TRBJ2-7,-,TRBV27,TRBD2,CASSLYSGGDYEQYF,TGTGCCAGCAGTTTGTATAGCGGGGGGGACTACGAGCAGTACTTC
16,TRBJ2-1,-,TRBV4-1,-,CASSQEERNSYNEQFF,TGCGCCAGCAGCCAAGAAGAGCGGAACTCCTACAATGAGCAGTTCTTC
15,TRBJ2-3,-,TRBV10-2,TRBD2,CASRRTSTSTDTQYF,TGCGCCAGCAGAAGGACTAGCACTAGCACAGATACGCAGTATTTT
17,TRBJ2-7,-,TRBV27,-,CASSPGYGLGNYYEQYF,TGTGCCAGCAGTCCCGGGTACGGACTGGGGAACTACTACGAGCAGTACTTC
14,TRBJ1-1,-,TRBV5-6,-,CASSGYRVMTEAFF,TGTGCCAGCAGCGGTTACAGGGTGATGACTGAAGCTTTCTTT
14,TRBJ2-1,-,TRBV9,-,CTSSPVGPYNEQFF,TGTACCAGCAGCCCCGTAGGCCCTTACAATGAGCAGTTCTTC
16,TRBJ2-4,few,TRBV13,TRBD1,CASSQSPRDRENIQYF,TGTGCCAGCAGCCAGAGTCCCCGGGACAGAGAAAACATTCAGTACTTC
16,TRBJ2-7,-,TRBV19,TRBD1,CASSNPRTGLSYEPYF,TGTGCCAGTAGTAATCCTCGGACAGGGCTTTCCTACGAGCCGTACTTC
19,TRBJ1-4,few,TRBV5-1,-,CASSLGTVVVGAANEKLFF,TGCGCCAGCAGCTTGGGCACGGTGGTGGTGGGGGCAGCTAATGAAAAACTGTTTTTT
13,TRBJ1-2,-,TRBV7-2,-,CASSLSIGRGYTF,TGTGCCAGCAGCTTAAGTATAGGTCGCGGCTACACCTTC
14,TRBJ1-4,few,TRBV4-1,-,CASSQGGRNEKLFF,TGCGCCAGCAGCCAAGGGGGCCGGAATGAAAAACTGTTTTTT
14,TRBJ2-1,-,TRBV20-1,TRBD1,CSAVRQGAWNERFF,TGCAGTGCTGTTAGACAGGGGGCGTGGAATGAGCGGTTCTTC
12,TRBJ1-5,-,TRBV20-1,-,CSAIRSDQPQHF,TGCAGTGCGATTAGGAGCGACCAGCCCCAGCATTTT
15,TRBJ2-7,-,TRBV14,TRBD1,CASSQETGTAYEQYF,TGTGCCAGCAGCCAAGAAACCGGGACAGCCTACGAGCAGTACTTC
20,TRBJ2-1,-,TRBV7-9,-,CASSLRQTYSGTHRYNEQFF,TGTGCCAGCAGCTTACGGCAGACCTACTCCGGGACCCACCGGTACAATGAGCAGTTCTTC
15,TRBJ2-7,few,TRBV5-1,-,CASSPQVGSAYEQYF,TGCGCCAGCAGCCCCCAGGTGGGCTCGGCCTACGAGCAGTACTTC
14,TRBJ2-4,few,TRBV7-2,TRBD1,CASSPHRGGNIQYF,TGTGCCAGCAGCCCCCACAGGGGTGGAAACATTCAGTACTTC
13,TRBJ2-7,once,TRBV6-6,-,CVSSYSGSYEQYF,TGTGTCAGCAGTTACTCAGGGAGTTACGAGCAGTACTTC
15,TRBJ2-7,-,TRBV21-1,-,CASSKEELPRHEQYF,TGTGCCAGCAGCAAAGAGGAACTCCCGAGGCACGAGCAGTACTTC
15,TRBJ1-2,few,TRBV28,-,CASRETDRWNKGYTF,TGTGCCAGCAGGGAAACTGACCGTTGGAATAAGGGCTACACCTTC
15,TRBJ1-1,-,TRBV7-9,TRBD1,CASSPPLDRDTEAFF,TGTGCCAGCAGCCCACCATTAGACAGGGACACTGAAGCTTTCTTT
12,TRBJ2-7,-,TRBV12-3/TRBV12-4,-,CASSLILPQQYF,TGTGCCAGCAGTTTAATTCTGCCCCAGCAGTACTTC
15,TRBJ2-3,-,TRBV7-8,-,CASSFRGGRVDTQYF,TGTGCCAGCAGCTTTCGTGGGGGCCGGGTAGATACGCAGTATTTT
18,TRBJ2-1,few,TRBV6-1,-,CASRSRGTRAGWYNEQFF,TGTGCCAGCAGAAGCCGGGGGACTCGGGCGGGATGGTACAATGAGCAGTTCTTC
13,TRBJ1-6,-,TRBV20-1,-,CSARDRPGSPLHF,TGCAGTGCTAGAGATCGGCCCGGATCACCCCTCCACTTT
16,TRBJ2-5,-,TRBV7-6,-,CASSLTGTPSRETQYF,TGTGCCAGCAGCTTAACGGGGACCCCCTCTAGAGAGACCCAGTACTTC
15,TRBJ2-7,-,TRBV5-5,TRBD1,CASSLAGQGIDEQYF,TGTGCCAGCAGCTTGGCGGGACAGGGTATAGACGAGCAGTACTTC
14,TRBJ2-3,few,TRBV7-2,-,CASSLNAITDTQYF,TGTGCCAGCAGCTTAAACGCTATAACAGATACGCAGTATTTT
15,TRBJ1-2,few,TRBV4-3,-,CASSQGVSAYYGYTF,TGCGCCAGCAGCCAAGGGGTGTCGGCGTACTATGGCTACACCTTC
17,TRBJ1-2,-,TRBV7-9,-,CASSLVDPGRANYGYTF,TGTGCCAGCAGCTTAGTTGACCCGGGACGGGCTAACTATGGCTACACCTTC
15,TRBJ2-5,few,TRBV4-1,-,CASSQGAGARETQYF,TGCGCCAGCAGCCAAGGGGCGGGGGCGCGGGAGACCCAGTACTTC
17,TRBJ1-1,-,TRBV7-9,-,CASTVTKQGFGTTEAFF,TGTGCCAGCACCGTAACGAAACAGGGTTTCGGAACCACTGAAGCTTTCTTT
14,TRBJ2-5,-,TRBV9,TRBD2,CASSPTSVWETQYF,TGTGCCAGCAGCCCTACTAGCGTTTGGGAGACCCAGTACTTC
14,TRBJ2-6,many,TRBV10-3,-,CAISGGSGANVLTF,TGTGCCATCAGTGGGGGCTCTGGGGCCAACGTCCTGACTTTC
13,TRBJ2-7,many,TRBV12-3/TRBV12-4,-,CASSFSGIREQYF,TGTGCCAGCAGTTTTTCGGGGATTAGGGAGCAGTACTTC
16,TRBJ1-2,few,TRBV11-2,-,CASSLAGRGYTVGYTF,TGTGCCAGCAGCTTAGCGGGTCGAGGTTATACGGTTGGCTACACCTTC
16,TRBJ2-3,-,TRBV20-1,TRBD2,CSAPASSGGITDTQYF,TGCAGTGCCCCCGCCTCGAGCGGGGGGATCACAGATACGCAGTATTTT
16,TRBJ2-5,few,TRBV2,TRBD1,CASSEGTGHHQETQYF,TGTGCCAGCAGTGAGGGGACAGGGCATCATCAAGAGACCCAGTACTTC